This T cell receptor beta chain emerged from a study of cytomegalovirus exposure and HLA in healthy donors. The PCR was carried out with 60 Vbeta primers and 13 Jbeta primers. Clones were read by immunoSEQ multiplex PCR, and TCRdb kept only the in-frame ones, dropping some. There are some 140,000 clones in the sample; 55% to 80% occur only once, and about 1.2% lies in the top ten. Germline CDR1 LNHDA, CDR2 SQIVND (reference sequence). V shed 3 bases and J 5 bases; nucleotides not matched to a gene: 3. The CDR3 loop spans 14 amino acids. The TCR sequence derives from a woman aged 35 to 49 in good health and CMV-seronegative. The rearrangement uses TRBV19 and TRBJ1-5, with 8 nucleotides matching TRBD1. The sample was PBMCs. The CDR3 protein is CASSIRGPDQPQHF. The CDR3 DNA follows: TGTGCCAGTAGTATCAGGGGGCCCGATCAGCCCCAGCATTTT.